The rows below give T cell receptor beta chains drawn from one sample of a study of PD-1 blockade in classical Hodgkin lymphoma. The table came from immunoSEQ multiplex PCR; TCRdb's copy has only in-frame clones and leaves some out. The sample holds around 9,600 clones, around 80% seen once. The sequenced sample was CD4+ T cells from blood, obtained before the fourth cycle of nivolumab. The origin of the receptors is a human donor with classical Hodgkin lymphoma. The CDR3 runs from the conserved cysteine through the conserved F or W. D genes are given only for firm matches.

>NA|TRBV11-2|TRBJ1-2
CASSPDDSRGYTF
>NA|TRBV28|TRBJ1-2
CASSPLIGYGYTF
>TRBD1|TRBV12-5|TRBJ2-5
CASGLDDRGETQYF
>NA|TRBV7-2|TRBJ1-2
CASSFALDGYTF
>NA|TRBV19|TRBJ2-2
CASSTDFGELFF
>NA|TRBV6-1|TRBJ2-1
CASSEAYNQGYNEQFF
>NA|TRBV6-6|TRBJ2-3
CASSVGAGDTQYF
>NA|TRBV6-5|TRBJ1-1
CASSRRGGEAEAFF
>TRBD1|TRBV28|TRBJ1-6
CASSTGQAHNSPLHF
>NA|TRBV19|TRBJ1-5
CASSMGSWQPQHF
>NA|TRBV7-2|TRBJ1-2
CASSLEGLGNYGYTF
>TRBD1|TRBV11-2|TRBJ2-1
CASSSLGTGYNEQFF
>NA|TRBV5-6|TRBJ2-6
CASSLGISGANVLTF
>NA|TRBV21-1|TRBJ1-2
CASSKGSTGGYGYTF
>NA|TRBV7-2|TRBJ2-7
CASSSTAGGYEQYF
>NA|TRBV7-2|TRBJ1-6
CASSFGQLNSPLHF
>NA|TRBV6-6|TRBJ1-2
CASRGTGGSGYGYTF
>TRBD2|TRBV2|TRBJ2-3
CASRPLAGGHRTDTQYF
>NA|TRBV5-1|TRBJ2-1
CASILGAQGVGGEQFF
>NA|TRBV6-5|TRBJ1-6
CASSYLGGRDNSPLHF
>NA|TRBV6-5|TRBJ2-3
CASSVGAGDTQYF
>NA|TRBV5-1|TRBJ1-2
CASSFPGSNYGYTF
>NA|TRBV7-2|TRBJ1-1
CASRQQTEAFF
>NA|TRBV10-1|TRBJ2-2
CASSNPNTGELFF
>TRBD1|TRBV7-2|TRBJ1-6
CASSLGQGFYNSPLHF
>TRBD1|TRBV5-1|TRBJ2-1
CASSSDPGGYNEQFF
>NA|TRBV6-1|TRBJ2-1
CASNPAEFARNEQFF
>NA|TRBV6-1|TRBJ1-2
CASSEARVGYGYTF
>NA|TRBV11-3|TRBJ1-6
CASSLESNSPLHF
>TRBD1|TRBV4-1|TRBJ1-3
CASSQGRLAGTAGNTIYF
>TRBD2|TRBV4-3|TRBJ2-1
CASSHRYGLAFDNEQFF
>NA|TRBV5-1|TRBJ1-1
CASSSQAPNTEAFF
>TRBD1|TRBV28|TRBJ1-5
CASSLGQERNQPQHF
>NA|TRBV29-1|TRBJ2-1
CSVSDPGGHNEQFF
>NA|TRBV5-1|TRBJ2-3
CASSFGGGQDTQYF
>NA|TRBV29-1|TRBJ1-1
CSAGTLHGTEAFF
>TRBD1|TRBV7-2|TRBJ1-4
CASASLQDRGSEKLFF
>NA|TRBV5-1|TRBJ1-1
CASSLIGVRGTEAFF